This T cell receptor (beta chain) was captured by sequencing in a study of blood T cell repertoires in COVID-19 (dated by TCRdb to about 2020). Context from the whole study: Samples covering the acute and convalescent phases of COVID-19 were provided by collaborators in the United States, Italy and Spain. The prospective study material was composed of cDNA or gDNA derived from T cells, B-cell-depleted T cells, or PBMCs. Subjects who had been exposed to COVID-19, were actively infected with it, or had recovered from it provided the deeply sampled blood TCRbeta repertoires that made up the dataset. The repertoires were released in a freely available public database intended as a resource for research on the immune response to SARS-CoV-2. The samples were drawn from two sources: the first 160 participants of the ongoing ImmuneRACE study, and about 1,300 subjects contributed by 6 global collaborators. Nearly every sample came with metadata listing a de-identified subject ID, COVID-19 status, age in years and sex. Where HLA class I and class II types were available, the types were taken from metadata supplied by the sample provider, not from assay-based typing.

Participants in the prospective study were aged roughly 18 to 89 years, lived in 20 to 30 United States geographic areas, and enrolled through a virtual design. To assign participants to cohorts, the prospective study relied on clinical history that participants themselves reported in a screening survey and a study questionnaire. For ImmuneRACE Cohort 3, a participant was defined as recovered based on two consecutive negative NP/OP PCR tests, clearance by a healthcare professional, or resolution of symptoms. Mobile phlebotomists in the prospective study collected whole blood, serum and a nasopharyngeal or oropharyngeal swab from every participant. Over a roughly 2-month period, participants in the prospective study had the option of providing additional blood draws and questionnaires. Blood samples from the prospective study were shipped frozen or at room temperature prior to DNA extraction. Results and caveats for the whole study, not just this receptor: How much clinical and demographic metadata was included differed by source and by participant, and the metadata was provided uncurated.

Remarks on this clone: It has no known antigen specificity. Per-base quality was not reported, and no clone a single base away is much larger than it.

TCRbeta CDR3 regions were amplified from genomic DNA by means of the immunoSEQ Assay, a bias-controlled multiplex PCR. On the study's bioinformatics: Nucleated cell counts per sample were estimated from amplification of reference gene primers within the assay. To quantify the absolute abundance of each unique TCRbeta CDR3 rearrangement, sequence reads were collapsed and filtered. For each sample, productive Simpson clonality was calculated by taking the square root of Simpson's diversity index across productive rearrangements. TCRdb holds this immuneACCESS table with in-frame rearrangements only. Some clones are missing; in checked studies, unresolved V genes explain under half, and the rest has no known cause. D and trimming come from the DNA, and the V and J calls and clone size come from that table. The sample contains roughly 240,000 clones, more than 70% of them found a single time. The ten largest clones take up roughly 1.9% of the sample.

The source is a woman aged 50 to 60 who had recovered from COVID-19. The sequenced sample was PBMCs or T cells enriched from blood (not recorded which).

The DNA sequence follows: TGTGCCAGCAGTTATTCCGGACAAACAGATACGCAGTATTTT. The translation is CASSYSGQTDTQYF. The rearranged chain carries TRBV6-5 and TRBJ2-3; the D gene is perhaps TRBD1, from 5 matching bases. Spanning cysteine to phenylalanine, the CDR3 consists of 14 amino acids. The sequence is cut down to CDR3 DNA, 42 bases in frame from base 1. The germline V gene specifies MNHEY as CDR1 and SVGAGI as CDR2. V and J are truncated by 3 bases and 3 bases respectively, leaving an intervening sequence of 10 bases.